Presented here are 28 T cell receptor beta chains from one specimen sequenced in a study of T cells in Graves' hyperthyroidism and ophthalmopathy. Regions amplified from RNA transcripts were the TCR beta CDR3 regions. In the first-round RT-PCR of the TCR CDR3, the HTBI primer set was used. TCRdb used MiXCR to reprocess the multiplex PCR reads, holding one entry per CDR3 protein. The data hold over 200,000 distinct CDR3 sequences, with under 20% observed a single time. Sample: blood. These receptors came from a man aged 50 to 60 with Graves' hyperthyroidism.

This clonotype was observed a handful of times. This rearrangement joins TRBV5-6 to TRBJ1-2, with D maybe TRBD1 (5 bases). This CDR3 comprises 14 residues. The V gene lost 4 bases and the J gene lost 2 bases, with 12 bases spanning the gap. The germline gives CDR1 SGHDT, CDR2 YYEEEE. The chain's CDR3 is CASSDLDRNYGYTF. CDR3 bases: TGTGCCAGCAGCGACCTCGACAGAAACTATGGCTACACCTTC.

This clonotype was picked up many times. CDR3 sequence: CASSPQPNTEAFF. The CDR3 DNA reads TGTGCCAGCAGCCCCCAACCGAACACTGAAGCTTTCTTT. This rearrangement joins TRBV3-1 to TRBJ1-1; D remains unclear. Germline CDR1 LGHDT, CDR2 YNNKEL (reference sequence). The V gene lost 4 bases and the J gene lost 1 base, with 7 bases spanning the gap. This CDR3 region has 13 residues.

The chain is built from TRBV24-1 and TRBJ2-4, with 8 bases lining up with TRBD1. From germline, CDR1 is KGHDR and CDR2 SFDVKD. J lost 8 bases, V lost 3 bases, and 14 bases had no gene match. The CDR3 loop spans 17 amino acids. CDR3 nucleotides: TGTGCCACCAGTGATGGGGCCAGGGGGCCGGTCGGTGACATTCAGTACTTC. It codes for CATSDGARGPVGDIQYF.

This clonotype showed up many times. The chain links TRBV28 to TRBJ1-5; D remains unclear. This CDR3 spans 14 amino acids. Germline CDR1 is MDHEN and CDR2 is SYDVKM. Deletions cut 5 bases from V and 4 bases from J, with 12 bases between. In DNA, the CDR3 is TGTGCCAGCAGTAATGGGTTAGGTAATCAGCCCCAGCATTTT. Translating gives CASSNGLGNQPQHF.

This clonotype was counted only a few times. The chain employs TRBV9 and TRBJ2-1, with TRBD1 matching over 9 bases. V shed 2 bases, J shed 9 bases, and the junction held 6 bases outside the gene matches. The CDR3 is 14 amino acids. Germline assignment: CDR1 SGDLS and CDR2 YYNGEE. CDR3 region: CASSVAGQGGEQFF. CDR3 DNA: TGTGCCAGCAGCGTTGCGGGACAGGGCGGTGAGCAGTTCTTC.

This clonotype has just a few counts. The rearrangement uses TRBV14 and TRBJ2-3, with D unresolved. The germline CDR1 and CDR2 sequences are SGHDN and FVKESK. Trimming took 0 bases from V and 3 from J, leaving 10 bases between them. The length of the CDR3 is 15 residues. The CDR3 is CASSQDWGTTDTQYF. The DNA for the CDR3 is TGTGCCAGCAGCCAAGATTGGGGAACGACAGATACGCAGTATTTT.

This clonotype was seen repeatedly, ten times or more. CDR3 DNA sequence: TGCGCCAGCACCTCGAGGGGGTCTACCTACGAGCAGTACTTC. This gives the protein CASTSRGSTYEQYF. The rearrangement joins TRBV10-2 to TRBJ2-7, with D perhaps TRBD1 (6 bases). The V end was cut by 7 bases, the J end by 2 bases, with 15 bases between. CDR3 length equals 14 residues. Per germline, CDR1 WSHSY and CDR2 SAAADI.

This rearrangement joins TRBV5-1 to TRBJ2-5; D call uncertain. V was clipped by 4 bases and J by 2 bases, with 12 bases between them. Germline V gene data show CDR1 as SGHRS and CDR2 as YFSETQ. The CDR3 has 14 residues. The CDR3 protein is CASSQLGWQETQYF. The DNA of the CDR3 is TGCGCCAGCAGCCAGCTAGGATGGCAAGAGACCCAGTACTTC.

The chain links TRBV27 to TRBJ1-5; 10 nucleotides agree with TRBD1. Losses at the gene ends were 1 base for V and 0 bases for J; bases not matched to a gene: 6. Germline V gene lookup returns CDR1 MNHEY and CDR2 SMNVEV (reference sequence). The CDR3 has 18 residues. CDR3 region: CASSLYGTGVYSNQPQHF. In nucleotides, the CDR3 is TGTGCCAGCAGTTTATATGGGACAGGGGTATATAGCAATCAGCCCCAGCATTTT.

This clonotype was found many times. This chain joins TRBV12-3 or TRBV12-4 and TRBJ2-1, with a weak D call TRBD1 (5 bases). The length of the CDR3 is 17 residues. V lost 3 bases, J lost 1 base, and 16 bases lay in between. The CDR3 DNA reads TGTGCCAGCAGTTTTTTAGCACAGGTTAAATCCTACAATGAGCAGTTCTTC. Residues: CASSFLAQVKSYNEQFF.

In this sample, this clonotype turned up many times. The chain has TRBV5-1 and TRBJ2-3; possible D gene TRBD2, 5 bases. CDR1 SGHRS and CDR2 YFSETQ come from the germline V gene. V was pared by 0 bases and J by 1 base, with 12 bases between. The CDR3 loop spans 16 amino acids. CDR3 sequence (DNA): TGCGCCAGCAGCTTGGGTTCCGGGGTAGGCACAGATACGCAGTATTTT. Its protein is CASSLGSGVGTDTQYF.

This clonotype was picked up many times. The rearrangement joins TRBV28 to TRBJ1-4, with D unclear. Germline CDR1 reads MDHEN; CDR2 reads SYDVKM. Trimming pared 5 bases from V and 5 bases from J, leaving 18 bases between. This CDR3 comprises 16 residues. This CDR3 reads CASSPPRRSENEKLFF. The CDR3 region has the DNA TGTGCCAGCAGTCCTCCACGACGGTCGGAGAATGAAAAACTGTTTTTT.

The rearrangement uses TRBV6-1 and TRBJ2-3; weak D call: TRBD2 (6 bases). The CDR3 length is 14 residues. V lost 6 bases to trimming and J lost 4 bases, with 14 bases between them. Looked up from germline, CDR1 is MNHNS and CDR2 is SASEGT. Here the CDR3 DNA reads TGTGCCAGCAGGGCTCAGAGGGAGGCAGATACGCAGTATTTT. Translating it yields CASRAQREADTQYF.

The rearrangement uses TRBV5-1 and TRBJ1-6; 8 positions agree with TRBD1. Germline loops: CDR1 SGHRS, CDR2 YFSETQ. This CDR3 spans 14 amino acids. V was clipped by 5 bases and J by 5 bases; unmatched bases: 3. DNA of the CDR3: TGCGCCAGCAGTGCGACAGGGGATAATTCACCCCTCCACTTT. Translating gives CASSATGDNSPLHF.

At least ten counts were recorded for this clonotype. This rearrangement joins TRBV2 to TRBJ2-1; TRBD2 aligns across 7 bases. Trimming took 7 bases from V and 5 from J; bases not matched to a gene: 5. In germline, CDR1 is SNHLY, CDR2 FYNNEI. The CDR3 contains 13 residues. The CDR3 region has the DNA TGTGCCAGCACCTCTAGCGGCAACAATGAGCAGTTCTTC. Amino acids: CASTSSGNNEQFF.

This clonotype was detected ten times or more. J is TRBJ2-5 and V is TRBV5-1; 9 bases align to TRBD2. The CDR3 is 15 amino acids. Germline V lookup: CDR1 SGHRS, CDR2 YFSETQ. With 0 bases clipped from V and 3 bases from J, the junction kept 3 bases outside the gene matches. Here the CDR3 DNA reads TGCGCCAGCAGCTTGGGTGCTAGCGGGAAAGAGACCCAGTACTTC. As protein: CASSLGASGKETQYF.

The V call is TRBV6-1, the J call TRBJ1-5; tentative D call: TRBD1 (6 bases). Trimming removed 6 bases at V and 4 bases at J, with 16 bases between. Germline CDR1 MNHNS, CDR2 SASEGT. The CDR3 spans 15 residues. The CDR3 loop reads CASRFEDRSNQPQHF. Here the CDR3 DNA reads TGTGCCAGCAGATTCGAGGACAGAAGTAATCAGCCCCAGCATTTT.

This clonotype was picked up many times. The chain links TRBV2 to TRBJ2-3; D assignment may be TRBD1 or TRBD2 (5 bases each). There are 13 residues in the CDR3. Germline lookup yields CDR1 SNHLY and CDR2 FYNNEI. The V end was cut by 8 bases, the J end by 5 bases, with 14 bases between. In DNA, the CDR3 is TGTGCCAGCGGGACCACGGCGGGAGATACGCAGTATTTT. Translating gives CASGTTAGDTQYF.

This clonotype was observed a handful of times. The CDR3 here is CASSPRGDHEQYF. The CDR3 coding sequence is TGTGCCAGCAGTCCTCGGGGGGATCACGAGCAGTACTTC. The chain recombines TRBV27 with TRBJ2-7, with 7 bases fitting TRBD2. In germline, CDR1 is MNHEY, CDR2 SMNVEV (reference sequence). The CDR3 runs to 13 residues. V lost 5 bases and J lost 5; bases outside the gene matches: 6.

CDR3 DNA: TGTGCCAGCAGTGGAGCTTGGAATTCACCCCTCCACTTT. This encodes CASSGAWNSPLHF. This rearrangement joins TRBV6-1 to TRBJ1-6; no clear D. This CDR3 has 13 amino acids. Trimming removed 4 bases at V and 7 bases at J, with 8 bases between. Germline CDR1 MNHNS, CDR2 SASEGT.

This clonotype was seen only a few times. This chain links TRBV30 with TRBJ2-1, with 8 bases that match TRBD2. In germline, CDR1 is GTSNPN, CDR2 SVGIG (reference sequence). CDR3 length: 15 residues. Germline trimming cut 2 bases from V and 7 bases from J; bases unmatched to any gene: 10. The CDR3 nucleotides are TGTGCCTGGAGTTCCGGGACTAGTGGGGGGAATGAGCAGTTCTTC. It codes for CAWSSGTSGGNEQFF.

Only one count was recorded for this clonotype. The rearrangement links TRBV7-9 to TRBJ2-7, with a possible D match to TRBD2 (6 bases). CDR1 and CDR2 (germline): SEHNR, FQNEAQ (reference sequence). This CDR3 contains 13 residues. The germline V and J ends were trimmed by 1 base and 7 bases, with 11 bases remaining between them. CDR3 sequence reads: CASSLGVADEQYF. The CDR3 nucleotides read TGTGCCAGCAGCTTAGGGGTAGCGGATGAGCAGTACTTC.

V gene TRBV24-1 combines with J gene TRBJ2-1; unclear D gene. This CDR3 region has 12 residues. Trimming removed 2 bases from V and 8 bases from J, with 6 bases in between. Looked up from germline, CDR1 is KGHDR and CDR2 is SFDVKD. CDR3 amino acids: CATSDYRDEQFF. CDR3 nucleotide sequence: TGTGCCACCAGTGATTATAGGGATGAGCAGTTCTTC.

This clonotype was counted at least ten times. The gene calls are TRBV20-1 and TRBJ2-5; D might be TRBD1 (6 bases). The germline V gene has CDR1 DFQATT and CDR2 SNEGSKA (reference sequence). V lost 5 bases and J 6 bases, leaving 16 bases between the germline ends. The CDR3 runs 13 residues. CDR3 nucleotides: TGCAGTGCTTATATACAGGGTTTGAAGACCCAGTACTTC. This codes for CSAYIQGLKTQYF.

This clonotype was counted at least ten times. V is TRBV5-1 and J is TRBJ2-7; 8 positions agree with TRBD1. V trimming: 0 bases; J trimming: 6 bases; junction bases outside the gene matches: 2. Germline V gives CDR1 SGHRS, CDR2 YFSETQ. This CDR3 spans 13 amino acids. The CDR3 sequence is CASSLGTGTEQYF. The CDR3 bases are TGCGCCAGCAGCTTGGGGACAGGGACCGAGCAGTACTTC.

V is TRBV11-3 and J is TRBJ2-2, with a weak D call TRBD1 (5 bases). V lost 2 bases and J lost 5, with 12 bases in between. CDR1 and CDR2 from the germline V gene are SGHNT and YENEEA. This CDR3 is built from 15 residues. Written as DNA, the CDR3 is TGTGCCAGCAGCTTACCCGCTAGGGGTACCGGGGAGCTGTTTTTT. Translation gives CASSLPARGTGELFF.

This clonotype was recorded many times. The chain carries TRBV11-2 and TRBJ2-7; D gene uncertain. Germline assignment: CDR1 SGHAT and CDR2 FQNNGV. V was shortened by 3 bases and J by 5 bases, with 11 bases between the two germline ends. The CDR3 spans 13 residues. The CDR3 nucleotides read TGTGCCAGCAGCTTCGGACCGATAAACGAGCAGTACTTC. Protein sequence: CASSFGPINEQYF.

The table lists this clonotype with many counts. This chain links TRBV28 with TRBJ2-1; 16 bases map to TRBD2. The CDR3 runs to 19 residues. J gave up 3 bases and V 3 bases, and 8 bases lay outside the gene matches. The germline CDR1 and CDR2 sequences are MDHEN and SYDVKM. The CDR3 is CASSFVPGLAGGVYNEQFF. The CDR3 bases are TGTGCCAGCAGTTTCGTCCCGGGACTAGCGGGAGGGGTCTACAATGAGCAGTTCTTC.